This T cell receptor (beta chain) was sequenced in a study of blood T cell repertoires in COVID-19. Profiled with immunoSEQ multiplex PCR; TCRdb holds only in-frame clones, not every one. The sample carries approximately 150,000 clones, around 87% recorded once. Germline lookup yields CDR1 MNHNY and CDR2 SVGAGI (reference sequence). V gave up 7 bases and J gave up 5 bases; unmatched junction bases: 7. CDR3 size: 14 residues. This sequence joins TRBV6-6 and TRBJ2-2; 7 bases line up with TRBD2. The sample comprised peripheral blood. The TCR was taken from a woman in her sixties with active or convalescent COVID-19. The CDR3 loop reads CASNFGEGTGELFF. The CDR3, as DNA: TGTGCCAGCAATTTCGGGGAGGGGACCGGGGAGCTGTTTTTT.